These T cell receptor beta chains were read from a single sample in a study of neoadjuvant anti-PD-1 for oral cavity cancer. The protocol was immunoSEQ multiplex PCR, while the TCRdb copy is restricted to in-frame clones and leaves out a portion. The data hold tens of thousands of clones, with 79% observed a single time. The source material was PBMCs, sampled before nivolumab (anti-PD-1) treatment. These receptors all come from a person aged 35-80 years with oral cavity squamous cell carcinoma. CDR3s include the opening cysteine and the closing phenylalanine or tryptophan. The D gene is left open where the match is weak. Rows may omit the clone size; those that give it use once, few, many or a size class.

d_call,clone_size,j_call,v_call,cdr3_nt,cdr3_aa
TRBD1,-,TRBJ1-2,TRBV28,TGTGCCAGCAGTTTGGAGGACAGGCGAGGCTACACCTTC,CASSLEDRRGYTF
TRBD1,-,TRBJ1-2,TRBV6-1,TGTGCCAGCATTCCCGGGACAGGCTATGGCTACACCTTC,CASIPGTGYGYTF
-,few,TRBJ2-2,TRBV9,TGTGCCAGCAGCGTAGGGGGGCGCACCGGGGAGCTGTTTTTT,CASSVGGRTGELFF
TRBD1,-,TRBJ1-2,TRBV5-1,TGCGCCAGCAGCTCTACAGGGGACTATGGCTACACCTTC,CASSSTGDYGYTF
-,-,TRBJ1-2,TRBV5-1,TGCGCCAGCAGCTTGACAGCTAACCGTGGCTACACCTTC,CASSLTANRGYTF
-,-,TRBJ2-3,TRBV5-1,TGCGCCAGCAGCCTGGACTTAAATACGCAGTATTTT,CASSLDLNTQYF
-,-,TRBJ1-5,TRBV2,TGTGCCAGCAGCCGCGGGTCGGATAGCAATCAGCCCCAGCATTTT,CASSRGSDSNQPQHF
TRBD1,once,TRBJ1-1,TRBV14,TGTGCCAGCAGTTCTCTGATTAGGGGGCGAGGGAACACTGAAGCTTTCTTT,CASSSLIRGRGNTEAFF
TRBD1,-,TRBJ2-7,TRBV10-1,TGCGCCAGCAGTGAAGGGACAGGCAATGAGCAGTACTTC,CASSEGTGNEQYF
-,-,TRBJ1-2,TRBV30,TGTGCCTACTCTCCCGGGGGGGGGAACTATGGCTACACCTTC,CAYSPGGGNYGYTF
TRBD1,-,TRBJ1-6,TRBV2,TGTGCCAGCAGGTTACAGGGGCAAATTTCACCCCTCCACTTT,CASRLQGQISPLHF
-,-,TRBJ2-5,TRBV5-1,TGCGCCAGCAGCTGGGGATCCTTGGAGGGGGAGACCCAGTACTTC,CASSWGSLEGETQYF
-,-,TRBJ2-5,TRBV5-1,TGCGCCAGCAGCTTGGGGGAAGCCTTAGAGACCCAGTACTTC,CASSLGEALETQYF
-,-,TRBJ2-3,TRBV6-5,TGTGCCAGCGGTCGTCCGGGGAAGGGTGCAGATACGCAGTATTTT,CASGRPGKGADTQYF
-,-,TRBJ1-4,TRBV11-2,TGTGCCACCAGTATGGGTCCAGCTAATGAAAAACTGTTTTTT,CATSMGPANEKLFF
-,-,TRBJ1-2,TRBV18,TGTGCCAGCTCACCGAACAGGGACAACTATGGCTACACCTTC,CASSPNRDNYGYTF
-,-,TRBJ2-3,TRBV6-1,TGTGCCAGCACACTTCGCGGAGTCGGCGAGTATTTT,CASTLRGVGEYF
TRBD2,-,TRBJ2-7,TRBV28,TGTGCCAGCAGCCCTACTAGCGGGGGGACCTACGAGCAGTACTTC,CASSPTSGGTYEQYF
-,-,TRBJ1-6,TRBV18,TGTGCCAGCTCACCAGGGGGGAGCTCCTATAATTCACCCCTCCACTTT,CASSPGGSSYNSPLHF
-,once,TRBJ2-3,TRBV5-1,TGCGCCAGCAGCTTGGTTGGGGCCACAGATACGCAGTATTTT,CASSLVGATDTQYF
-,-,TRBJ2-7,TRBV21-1,TGTGCCAGCAGGCAGTCATACGAGCAGTACTTC,CASRQSYEQYF
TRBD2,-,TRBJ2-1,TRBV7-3,TGTGCCAGCAGCCCTAGGACTAGCGGGTACAATGAGCAGTTCTTC,CASSPRTSGYNEQFF
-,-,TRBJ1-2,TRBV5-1,TGCGCCAGCAGCTTCGACCCGACAGCTAACTATGGCTACACCTTC,CASSFDPTANYGYTF
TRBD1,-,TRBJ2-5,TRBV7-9,TGTGCCAGCAGCTTAGATGGGGACAGGAGAGAGACCCAGTACTTC,CASSLDGDRRETQYF
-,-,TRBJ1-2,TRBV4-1,TGCGCCAGCAGCCAACAAGAGACAGTTAACTATGGCTACACCTTC,CASSQQETVNYGYTF
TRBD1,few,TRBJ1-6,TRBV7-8,TGTGCCAGCAGCTTAGGAGGGACAGGGTTCGGTTCACCCCTCCACTTT,CASSLGGTGFGSPLHF
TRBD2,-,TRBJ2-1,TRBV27,TGTGCCAGCAGCCGGACTAGCGGGTACAATGAGCAGTTCTTC,CASSRTSGYNEQFF
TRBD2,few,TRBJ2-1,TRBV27,TGTGCCAGCAGTTTATTACTTAGCGGGAGGACCTACAATGAGCAGTTCTTC,CASSLLLSGRTYNEQFF